This T cell receptor (beta chain) was recorded in a study of blood T cell repertoires in COVID-19 (TCRdb year 2020). Concerning the study at large: Samples from collaborators originated in the United States, Italy and Spain and spanned both the acute and convalescent phases of COVID-19. The samples were drawn from two sources: the first 160 participants of the ongoing ImmuneRACE study, and 1,254 subjects contributed by 6 global collaborators. The prospective study material was composed of cDNA or gDNA derived from T cells, B-cell-depleted T cells, or PBMCs. Where available, HLA class I and class II types were obtained from metadata supplied by the sample provider rather than from assay-based typing. A de-identified subject ID, COVID-19 status, age in years and sex were almost always included in the sample metadata. Deeply sampled blood TCRbeta repertoires from subjects exposed to, actively infected with, or recovered from COVID-19 were included in the dataset. The repertoires were released in a freely available public database meant as a resource for research on the immune response to SARS-CoV-2. What the work shows at the level of the full study, not this receptor alone: How much clinical and demographic metadata was included differed by source and by participant, and the metadata was provided uncurated.

V has 8 bases trimmed and J has 6 bases trimmed; junction bases matching no gene number 9. The germline V gene provides CDR1 SNHLY and CDR2 FYNNEI. The CDR3, from cysteine to phenylalanine, totals 14 residues. The retained sequence is limited to the CDR3, 42 bases, with the frame set at the first base. The immunoSEQ Assay, a bias-controlled multiplex PCR, was used to amplify TCRbeta CDR3 regions from genomic DNA. Turning to the authors' computational methods: Within the assay, amplification of reference gene primers was used to estimate how many nucleated cells each sample contained. To quantify the absolute abundance of each unique TCRbeta CDR3 rearrangement, sequence reads were collapsed and filtered. Productive Simpson clonality was computed per sample as the square root of Simpson's diversity index over productive rearrangements. The table was pulled from immuneACCESS by TCRdb, which kept in-frame rearrangements only. Such tables lose some clones; where checked, under half of the loss comes from unresolved V genes, and the rest has no known cause. The V and J calls and clone size come from that table; D and trimming were worked out from the DNA. For this sample there are about 280,000 clones; roughly 86% appear just once. Of the sample, about 8.5% falls within the top ten clones.

The collaborating institutions used their own protocols to collect whole blood in K2EDTA tubes. For TCRbeta analysis, collaborators shipped samples in one of three forms: frozen whole blood, isolated PBMCs, or DNA extracted from either of those sample types. On this clone: The clone's antigen remains unknown. No base quality values were provided; no much bigger clone lies one nucleotide off.

Input material: peripheral blood. The receptor comes from a man in his late teens or twenties with active or convalescent COVID-19. In this chain, TRBV2 is recombined with TRBJ2-2; 7 central bases correspond to TRBD1. The nucleotide sequence is TGTGCCAGCGAGGGGGCTAGCAGTTCCGGGGAGCTGTTTTTT. This is translated as CASEGASSSGELFF.